In its sample, the clone carrying this TCR beta chain was seen a few times. Antigen: not known. The DNA ends 3 residues before the CDR3 does, and the rest of the CDR3 is filled in from the germline J gene. The sample holds other DNA sequences that translate to the same CDR3. These data originate in a study of T cell clonality in common variable immunodeficiency. General study results and limits: In common variable immunodeficiency, TCR beta chains reportedly carried fewer deletions and N-nucleotide insertions.

The V and J ends lost 0 bases and 3 bases respectively, with 7 bases between them. The CDR3 is made up of 13 amino acids. Germline V gene sequence: CDR1 SGHRS, CDR2 YFSETQ. Profiled with immunoSEQ multiplex PCR; TCRdb holds only in-frame clones, not every one. This sample comprises about 34,000 clones, none seen once only. Sequencing was performed on peripheral blood mononuclear cells. This TCR derives from a human donor with common variable immunodeficiency. V is TRBV5-1 and J is TRBJ2-7, with a weak D call TRBD2 (6 bases). Here the CDR3 reads CASSLGGDYEQYF. Partial CDR3 DNA: TGCGCCAGCAGCTTGGGGGGGGACTACGAG.